Detailed here is one T cell receptor (beta chain). The record originates from a study of immune characterization of retroperitoneal liposarcoma. TCRdb processed the PCR reads anew with MiXCR; each CDR3 protein has one entry. This table holds approximately 1,500 distinct CDR3 sequences, around 53% found once. The CDR3 is 17 residues long. The V and J ends lost 1 base and 0 bases respectively, with 13 bases between them. This TCR was recovered from a male donor with retroperitoneal liposarcoma. Source material: tumor tissue. The chain links TRBV12-3 or TRBV12-4 to TRBJ2-1; D is possibly TRBD2 (5 bases). This CDR3 reads CASSLGDSASSYNEQFF. Written as DNA, the CDR3 is TGTGCCAGCAGTTTAGGGGATAGCGCCAGCTCCTACAATGAGCAGTTCTTC.